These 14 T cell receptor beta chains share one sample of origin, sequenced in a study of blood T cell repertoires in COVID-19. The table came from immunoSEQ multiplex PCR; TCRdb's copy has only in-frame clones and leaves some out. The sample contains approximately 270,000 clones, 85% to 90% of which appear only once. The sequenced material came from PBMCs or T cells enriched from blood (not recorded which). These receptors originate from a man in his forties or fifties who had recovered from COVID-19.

The chain's CDR3 is CASGPGGGLGQGTEKLFF. The CDR3 DNA is TGTGCTAGTGGTCCGGGGGGAGGGCTGGGACAGGGAACCGAAAAACTGTTTTTT. This sequence joins TRBV12-5 and TRBJ1-4; TRBD1 matches 9 bases. The junction had 18 bases not matched to a gene; V was cut back by 5 bases and J by 8 bases. The CDR3 totals 18 residues. Germline loops: CDR1 LGHNT, CDR2 FRNRAP.

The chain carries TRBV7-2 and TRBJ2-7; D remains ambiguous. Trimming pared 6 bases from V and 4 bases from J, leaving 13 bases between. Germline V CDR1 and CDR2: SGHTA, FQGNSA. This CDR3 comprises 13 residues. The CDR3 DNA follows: TGTGCCAGCAGTCCAGCTAGAGCGTACGAGCAGTACTTC. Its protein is CASSPARAYEQYF.

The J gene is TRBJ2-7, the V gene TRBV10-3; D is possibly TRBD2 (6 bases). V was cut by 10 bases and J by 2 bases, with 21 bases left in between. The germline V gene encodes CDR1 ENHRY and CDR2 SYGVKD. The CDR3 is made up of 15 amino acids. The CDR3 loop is CATRAGGDGAYEQYF. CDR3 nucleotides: TGTGCCACCAGGGCAGGAGGGGATGGCGCCTACGAGCAGTACTTC.

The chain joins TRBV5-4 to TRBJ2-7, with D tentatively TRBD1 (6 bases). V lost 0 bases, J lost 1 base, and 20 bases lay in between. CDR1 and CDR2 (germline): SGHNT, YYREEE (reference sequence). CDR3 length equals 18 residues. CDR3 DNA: TGTGCCAGCAGCTTGGACCTAATAACAGGGAAGGTATCCTACGAGCAGTACTTC. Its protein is CASSLDLITGKVSYEQYF.

The CDR3 spells CSVLGSSYEQYF. The CDR3 DNA sequence: TGCAGCGTTTTGGGCAGTTCCTACGAGCAGTACTTC. The rearrangement links TRBV29-1 to TRBJ2-7, with D uncertain. Trimming cost V 5 bases and J 1 base, with 9 bases left between them. This CDR3 is built from 12 residues. Germline CDR1 and CDR2: SQVTM and ANQGSEA.

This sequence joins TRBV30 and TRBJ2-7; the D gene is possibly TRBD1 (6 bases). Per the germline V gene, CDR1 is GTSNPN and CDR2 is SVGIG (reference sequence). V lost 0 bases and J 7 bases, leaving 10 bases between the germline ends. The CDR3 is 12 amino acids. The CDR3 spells CAWSVNRVEQYF. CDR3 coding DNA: TGTGCCTGGAGTGTAAACAGGGTGGAGCAGTACTTC.

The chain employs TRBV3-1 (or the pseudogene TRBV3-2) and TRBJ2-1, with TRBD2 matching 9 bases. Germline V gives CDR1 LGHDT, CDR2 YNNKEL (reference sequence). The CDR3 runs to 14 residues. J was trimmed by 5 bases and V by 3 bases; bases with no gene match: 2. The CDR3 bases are TGTGCCAGCAGCCAGACTAGCGGCAACAATGAGCAGTTCTTC. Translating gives CASSQTSGNNEQFF.

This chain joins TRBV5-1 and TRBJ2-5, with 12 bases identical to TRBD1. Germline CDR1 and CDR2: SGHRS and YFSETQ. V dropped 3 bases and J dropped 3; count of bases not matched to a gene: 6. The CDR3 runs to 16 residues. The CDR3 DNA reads TGCGCCAGCAGCTGGGGACAGGGGGCGAATGAAGAGACCCAGTACTTC. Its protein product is CASSWGQGANEETQYF.

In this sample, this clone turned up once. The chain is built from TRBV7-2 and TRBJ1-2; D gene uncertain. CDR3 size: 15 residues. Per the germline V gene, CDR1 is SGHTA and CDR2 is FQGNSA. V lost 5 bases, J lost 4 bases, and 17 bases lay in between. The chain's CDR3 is CASSPDGSATYGYTF. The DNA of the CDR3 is TGTGCCAGCAGCCCCGACGGTAGCGCGACCTATGGCTACACCTTC.

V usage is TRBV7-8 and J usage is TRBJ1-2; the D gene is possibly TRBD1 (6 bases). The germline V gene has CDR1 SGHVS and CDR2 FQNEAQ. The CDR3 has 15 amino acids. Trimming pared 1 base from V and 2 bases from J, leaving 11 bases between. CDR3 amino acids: CASSLVTGNNYGYTF. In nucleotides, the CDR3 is TGTGCCAGCAGCTTAGTAACAGGGAACAACTATGGCTACACCTTC.

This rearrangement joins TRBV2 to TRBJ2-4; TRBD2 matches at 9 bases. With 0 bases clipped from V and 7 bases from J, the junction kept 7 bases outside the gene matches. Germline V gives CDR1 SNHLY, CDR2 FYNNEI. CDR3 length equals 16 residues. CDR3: CASSEARAGGVNIQYF. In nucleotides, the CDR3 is TGTGCCAGCAGTGAAGCTAGGGCGGGAGGGGTGAACATTCAGTACTTC.

The CDR3, as DNA: TGTGCCAGCAGCTTACCCCCACGACTAGCGGGGGGGCGCAATGAGCAGTTCTTC. Translating gives CASSLPPRLAGGRNEQFF. V and J are TRBV7-9 and TRBJ2-1, with TRBD2 identical over 14 bases. The J segment lost 6 bases and the V segment lost 2 bases, leaving 9 bases of the junction unmatched. The CDR3 length is 18 residues. Germline V gene lookup returns CDR1 SEHNR and CDR2 FQNEAQ (reference sequence).

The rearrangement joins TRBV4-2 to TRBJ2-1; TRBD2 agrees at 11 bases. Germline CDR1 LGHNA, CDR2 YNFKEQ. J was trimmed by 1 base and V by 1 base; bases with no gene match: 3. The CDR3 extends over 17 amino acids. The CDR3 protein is CASSQGVAGGSYNEQFF. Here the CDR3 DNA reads TGTGCCAGCAGCCAAGGGGTAGCGGGAGGGTCCTACAATGAGCAGTTCTTC.

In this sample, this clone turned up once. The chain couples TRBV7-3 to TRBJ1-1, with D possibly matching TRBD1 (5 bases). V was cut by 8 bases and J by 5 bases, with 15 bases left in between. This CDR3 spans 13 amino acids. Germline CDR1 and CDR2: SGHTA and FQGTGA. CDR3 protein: CASQRTEGTEAFF. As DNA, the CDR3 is TGTGCCAGCCAACGGACGGAGGGGACTGAAGCTTTCTTT.